This T cell receptor (beta chain) is from a study of identical twins. The study's findings and limits: An excess of low generation probability was shown by twin-shared out-of-frame alpha sequences.

This clonotype has at least ten counts. Its target is unknown. TCRdb used MiXCR to reprocess the 5' RACE reads, holding one entry per CDR3 protein. The sample lists over 600,000 distinct CDR3 sequences; over 20% were seen once. Deletions cut 1 base from V and 8 bases from J, with 15 bases between. The CDR3 has 14 amino acids. Germline assignment: CDR1 DFQATT and CDR2 SNEGSKA (reference sequence). This sample also appeared in a second study, on T cells expressing NK-cell markers.

The chain uses TRBV20-1 and TRBJ2-1, with a possible D match to TRBD1 (6 bases). Source material: PBMCs. The TCR was taken from a woman aged 18 to 35 in good health. The CDR3 loop is CSARGRRGGDEQFF. CDR3 sequence (DNA): TGCAGTGCTAGAGGTCGCAGGGGTGGCGATGAGCAGTTCTTC.